Presented here are 25 T cell receptor beta chains from one specimen sequenced in a study of blood T cell repertoires in COVID-19. Using immunoSEQ multiplex PCR, the repertoire was profiled, and TCRdb retains in-frame clones only, with some absent. The table lists over 200,000 clones, around 80% of them singletons, with less than 15% in the top ten. The sample was peripheral blood. The receptors derive from a woman aged 35 to 49 with acute or convalescent COVID-19.

The chain carries TRBV6-4 and TRBJ2-6, with TRBD1 matching over 8 bases. Per the germline V gene, CDR1 is MRHNA and CDR2 is SNTAGT. The CDR3 length is 17 residues. The J segment lost 2 bases and the V segment lost 2 bases, leaving 5 bases of the junction unmatched. CDR3 amino acids: CASSDPPGGAGANVLTF. The DNA for the CDR3 is TGTGCCAGCAGTGACCCTCCAGGGGGCGCTGGGGCCAACGTCCTGACTTTC.

This chain connects TRBV6-4 to TRBJ2-5, with 8 bases that match TRBD2. Unmatched junction bases numbered 11, after V lost 8 bases and J lost 0 bases. The CDR3 length is 16 residues. Looked up from germline, CDR1 is MRHNA and CDR2 is SNTAGT. CDR3 sequence: CASGGFRLAHQETQYF. CDR3 nucleotide sequence: TGTGCCAGCGGGGGGTTCAGACTAGCGCACCAAGAGACCCAGTACTTC.

This clone showed up just a few times. V and J are TRBV16 and TRBJ1-1, with a tentative D call TRBD1 (5 bases). Trimming left V 0 bases short and J 11 bases short, with 10 bases between. In germline, CDR1 is KGHSY, CDR2 FQNENV. The length of the CDR3 is 12 residues. The CDR3 spells CASSQSGLSAFF. CDR3 bases: TGTGCCAGCAGCCAATCGGGACTGAGTGCTTTCTTT.

The chain joins TRBV6-1 to TRBJ1-2, with TRBD1 identical over 8 bases. The CDR3 loop spans 13 amino acids. V lost 2 bases, J lost 7 bases, and 3 bases stayed unmatched. The germline gives CDR1 MNHNS, CDR2 SASEGT. The DNA for the CDR3 is TGTGCCAGCAGTGAACAGGGGGCTGGTGGCTACACCTTC. It is translated as CASSEQGAGGYTF.

The chain links TRBV6-5 to TRBJ2-1; 8 bases line up with TRBD2. CDR1 MNHEY and CDR2 SVGAGI come from the germline V gene. V trimming: 7 bases; J trimming: 6 bases; junction bases outside the gene matches: 5. The length of the CDR3 is 13 residues. CDR3 in amino acids: CASKSSGPNEQFF. The DNA of the CDR3 is TGTGCCAGCAAGTCTAGCGGGCCCAATGAGCAGTTCTTC.

CDR3 amino acids: CASRLASSYNEQFF. The CDR3 DNA reads TGTGCCAGCAGACTAGCGAGCTCCTACAATGAGCAGTTCTTC. The chain employs TRBV2 and TRBJ2-1; 7 bases are a match to TRBD2. The CDR3 consists of 14 residues. V was clipped by 6 bases and J by 0 bases; unmatched bases: 2. CDR1 and CDR2 from the germline V gene are SNHLY and FYNNEI. Filled out from reference TRBV2 and TRBJ2-1, the complete variable domain reads EPEVTQTPSHQVTQMGQEVILRCVPISNHLYFYWYRQILGQKVEFLVSFYNNEISEKSEIFDDQFSVERPDGSNFTLKIRSTKLEDSAMYFCASRLASSYNEQFFGPGTRLTVL.

This chain joins TRBV20-1 and TRBJ2-7; D might be TRBD2 (6 bases). This CDR3 is built from 14 residues. V was cut by 3 bases and J by 2 bases, with 14 bases left in between. Germline CDR1 and CDR2: DFQATT and SNEGSKA (reference sequence). The CDR3 DNA reads TGCAGTGCTAGTCGCGGGGCAGAAACCTACGAGCAGTACTTC. Its protein is CSASRGAETYEQYF.

The chain carries TRBV5-6 and TRBJ2-7, with TRBD1 identical over 7 bases. CDR3 size: 14 residues. V shed 4 bases and J 2 bases; nucleotides not matched to a gene: 6. CDR1 is SGHDT and CDR2 is YYEEEE in the germline V gene. CDR3 protein: CASSPTGSTYEQYF. CDR3 DNA: TGTGCCAGCAGCCCGACAGGGTCTACCTACGAGCAGTACTTC.

This rearrangement joins TRBV3-1 (or the pseudogene TRBV3-2) to TRBJ2-7; perhaps TRBD2 as D (6 bases). The CDR3 loop spans 17 amino acids. With 4 bases removed from V and 1 base from J, the gap between germline ends came to 20 bases. Germline assignment: CDR1 LGHDT and CDR2 YNNKEL (reference sequence). DNA of the CDR3: TGTGCCAGCAGCCCTACGGGGGTGGGCCGAATATCCTACGAGCAGTACTTC. Its translation is CASSPTGVGRISYEQYF.

This rearrangement joins TRBV6-5 to TRBJ1-2; perhaps TRBD1 as D (6 bases). CDR3 length: 15 residues. Germline assignment: CDR1 MNHEY and CDR2 SVGAGI. The V end was cut by 6 bases, the J end by 0 bases, with 14 bases between. As DNA, the CDR3 is TGTGCCAGCAGCTACAGGGACTCAGCTAACTATGGCTACACCTTC. This codes for CASSYRDSANYGYTF.

The V call is TRBV4-1, the J call TRBJ1-5; D remains ambiguous. CDR3 length: 15 amino acids. CDR1 and CDR2 from the germline V gene are MGHRA and YSYEKL. V lost 1 base to trimming and J lost 7 bases, with 14 bases between them. The CDR3 bases are TGCGCCAGCAGCCAAGGGGAGGTTAGTGTCCAGCCCCAGCATTTT. Encoded protein: CASSQGEVSVQPQHF.

The chain recombines TRBV19 with TRBJ2-7; TRBD2 agrees at 10 bases. This CDR3 region has 17 residues. J gave up 4 bases and V 2 bases, and 11 bases lay outside the gene matches. Germline loops: CDR1 LNHDA, CDR2 SQIVND (reference sequence). The CDR3 reads CASSISYASGSFYEQYF. The CDR3 DNA sequence: TGTGCCAGTAGTATATCGTATGCTAGCGGGAGTTTTTACGAGCAGTACTTC.

The sample holds a few counts of this clone. The chain employs TRBV5-4 and TRBJ1-2; no clear D. The germline V gene has CDR1 SGHNT and CDR2 YYREEE (reference sequence). V gave up 4 bases and J gave up 8 bases, with 21 bases separating them. The CDR3 spans 15 residues. CDR3: CASSPIEVPAGGYTF. CDR3 nucleotides: TGTGCCAGCAGCCCTATTGAAGTTCCCGCGGGAGGCTACACCTTC.

This clone was observed a single time. V is TRBV9 and J is TRBJ1-6, with D perhaps TRBD1 (5 bases). Trimming removed 3 bases at V and 1 base at J, with 8 bases between. Germline V gene lookup returns CDR1 SGDLS and CDR2 YYNGEE. The CDR3 extends over 15 amino acids. CDR3 nucleotide sequence: TGTGCCAGCAGCGCCCAGGGTTCCTATAATTCACCCCTCCACTTT. It yields the protein CASSAQGSYNSPLHF.

The genes are TRBV27 and TRBJ1-6, with 10 bases aligning to TRBD1. This CDR3 comprises 15 residues. The ends lost 10 bases at V and 4 bases at J; junction bases unmatched: 7. Germline assignment: CDR1 MNHEY and CDR2 SMNVEV (reference sequence). CDR3 residues: CATRQGAIYNSPLHF. The CDR3 DNA reads TGTGCCACACGACAGGGGGCCATTTATAATTCACCCCTCCACTTT.

The chain joins TRBV7-6 to TRBJ2-7, with 8 bases lining up with TRBD2. This CDR3 region has 16 residues. Germline values: CDR1 SGHVS, CDR2 FNYEAQ. Unmatched junction bases numbered 9, after V lost 5 bases and J lost 0 bases. CDR3 residues: CASSPTLAGPSYEQYF. CDR3 DNA: TGTGCCAGCAGCCCGACGCTAGCGGGCCCCTCCTACGAGCAGTACTTC.

The genes are TRBV4-3 and TRBJ2-7; the match to TRBD1 covers 9 bases. Germline CDR1 is LGHNA and CDR2 is YSLEER. After removal of 5 bases from V and 6 bases from J, the junction contained 5 bases not matched to a gene. The CDR3 has 13 residues. The CDR3 DNA sequence: TGCGCCAGCAGCGCAACAGGGGGCGGCGAGCAGTACTTC. Translated, it gives CASSATGGGEQYF.

The V gene is TRBV30, the J gene TRBJ2-1; D is perhaps TRBD1 (5 bases). The germline CDR1 and CDR2 sequences are GTSNPN and SVGIG (reference sequence). Trimming left V 4 bases short and J 6 bases short, with 13 bases between. This CDR3 spans 13 amino acids. CDR3 sequence reads: CAWNYQGLNEQFF. DNA for the CDR3: TGTGCCTGGAATTATCAGGGCCTCAATGAGCAGTTCTTC. Combining the CDR3 with reference TRBV30 and TRBJ2-1 gives the whole variable domain SQTIHQWPATLVQPVGSPLSLECTVEGTSNPNLYWYRQAAGRGLQLLFYSVGIGQISSEVPQNLSASRPQDRQFILSSKKLLLSDSGFYLCAWNYQGLNEQFFGPGTRLTVL.

This clone occurred a few times. The genes are TRBV2 and TRBJ2-7; 9 nucleotides agree with TRBD1. The trim removed 2 bases at V and 9 bases at J, leaving 2 bases unmatched. The germline V gene has CDR1 SNHLY and CDR2 FYNNEI. This CDR3 comprises 12 residues. The CDR3 DNA follows: TGTGCCAGCAGTGAAACAGGGGGCTGGCAGTACTTC. Its translation is CASSETGGWQYF.

This clone was detected only once. The chain combines TRBV7-6 with TRBJ2-7; 10 positions agree with TRBD1. The J segment lost 4 bases and the V segment lost 1 base, leaving 4 bases of the junction unmatched. Per germline, CDR1 SGHVS and CDR2 FNYEAQ. The CDR3 has 15 residues. In nucleotides, the CDR3 is TGTGCCAGCAGCTTAGAGGGGACAGGGGTATACGAGCAGTACTTC. This encodes CASSLEGTGVYEQYF.

In its sample, this clone was seen a few times. The rearrangement joins TRBV12-3 or TRBV12-4 to TRBJ1-3; D is unresolved. Trimming removed 3 bases from V and 7 bases from J, with 4 bases in between. This CDR3 comprises 11 residues. CDR3 coding DNA: TGTGCCAGCAGTTTCGGGAACACCATATATTTT. This encodes CASSFGNTIYF.

V usage is TRBV5-4 and J usage is TRBJ1-1; no definite D call. Germline CDR1 reads SGHNT; CDR2 reads YYREEE (reference sequence). The CDR3 consists of 16 residues. Trimming took 0 bases from V and 1 from J, leaving 13 bases between them. The CDR3 DNA reads TGTGCCAGCAGCTTGGGTTCTGGGAGAGGGAACACTGAAGCTTTCTTT. This codes for CASSLGSGRGNTEAFF.

The V call is TRBV5-1, the J call TRBJ2-1, with 10 bases aligning to TRBD2. Germline V gives CDR1 SGHRS, CDR2 YFSETQ. J gave up 8 bases and V 2 bases, and 7 bases lay outside the gene matches. The CDR3 runs to 15 residues. The DNA for the CDR3 is TGCGCCAGCAGCTTAATTCAGCGGGGGGGAGATGAGCAGTTCTTC. Protein product: CASSLIQRGGDEQFF.

This clone was seen a single time. The rearrangement joins TRBV9 to TRBJ2-3; no firm D call. Trimming removed 3 bases from V and 4 bases from J, with 15 bases in between. The CDR3 contains 15 residues. Germline V gives CDR1 SGDLS, CDR2 YYNGEE. The CDR3 protein is CASSAPPGWADTQYF. CDR3 nucleotides: TGTGCCAGCAGCGCACCTCCGGGTTGGGCAGATACGCAGTATTTT.

This chain joins TRBV25-1 and TRBJ1-1, with unresolved D. V dropped 2 bases and J dropped 1 base, with 11 bases sitting between them. This CDR3 contains 15 residues. The V gene's germline CDR1 is MGHDK and CDR2 SYGVNS. The CDR3 DNA sequence: TGTGCCAGCAGTGAACGGAGGGTAGGGAACACTGAAGCTTTCTTT. As protein: CASSERRVGNTEAFF.